This T cell receptor beta chain was found in a study of blood T cell repertoires in COVID-19. Study summary: Sites in the United States, Italy and Spain provided acute and convalescent COVID-19 samples.

The authors' processing: Amplification from reference gene primers served as the basis for estimated nucleated cell counts. Assay: immunoSEQ multiplex PCR; the TCRdb copy retains only in-frame clones and omits some. The V and J calls and clone size come from that table; D and trimming were worked out from the DNA. Of 90,000 to 120,000 clones in the sample, roughly 86% are singletons; the top ten hold roughly 6%. The clonotype was recovered from a woman aged 55-69 years with acute or convalescent COVID-19. Sequenced sample: peripheral blood.

The DNA of the CDR3 is TGTGCCAGCAGTCGCGCTATCAGCAATCAGCCCCAGCATTTT. This sequence encodes CASSRAISNQPQHF. The chain is built from TRBV28 and TRBJ1-5; no definite D call. Germline assignment: CDR1 MDHEN and CDR2 SYDVKM. CDR3 length: 14 amino acids. Trimming removed 5 bases at V and 1 base at J, with 9 bases between.